One sample yielded the 3 T cell receptor beta chains listed below, sequenced in a study of shared clonotypes between healthy human individuals. The assay was immunoSEQ multiplex PCR, and TCRdb's table has in-frame clones only and misses some. The data show 2 million to 2.5 million clones, almost 96% seen once. Sequenced sample: naive CD4+ T cells sorted from blood. Noted subset: CD45RA+ positively selected. These receptors were obtained from a man aged 18 to 29 in good health.

The rearrangement joins TRBV5-1 to TRBJ2-1; D gene ambiguous. The CDR3 is made up of 16 amino acids. Trimming left V 3 bases short and J 0 bases short, with 13 bases between. Germline CDR1 reads SGHRS; CDR2 reads YFSETQ. The CDR3 is CASSSDPSSSYNEQFF. Here the CDR3 DNA reads TGCGCCAGCAGCTCAGATCCCTCGAGCTCCTACAATGAGCAGTTCTTC.

As regards this clone: Other DNA variants within this sample encode the same CDR3. The chain is built from TRBV25-1 and TRBJ1-6; D is ambiguous. Germline assignment: CDR1 MGHDK and CDR2 SYGVNS. This CDR3 spans 14 amino acids. V lost 3 bases, J lost 4 bases, and 7 bases lay in between. In DNA, the CDR3 is TGTGCCAGCAGTGAGGAGGGTTATAATTCACCCCTCCACTTT. Amino acid sequence: CASSEEGYNSPLHF.

This chain joins TRBV28 and TRBJ2-7; TRBD2 matches 8 bases. Per the germline V gene, CDR1 is MDHEN and CDR2 is SYDVKM. CDR3 length: 14 amino acids. V lost 7 bases, J lost 3 bases, and 8 bases stayed unmatched. The CDR3 DNA follows: TGTGCCAGCAATTCAGCGGGAGTGGTCTACGAGCAGTACTTC. This gives the protein CASNSAGVVYEQYF.